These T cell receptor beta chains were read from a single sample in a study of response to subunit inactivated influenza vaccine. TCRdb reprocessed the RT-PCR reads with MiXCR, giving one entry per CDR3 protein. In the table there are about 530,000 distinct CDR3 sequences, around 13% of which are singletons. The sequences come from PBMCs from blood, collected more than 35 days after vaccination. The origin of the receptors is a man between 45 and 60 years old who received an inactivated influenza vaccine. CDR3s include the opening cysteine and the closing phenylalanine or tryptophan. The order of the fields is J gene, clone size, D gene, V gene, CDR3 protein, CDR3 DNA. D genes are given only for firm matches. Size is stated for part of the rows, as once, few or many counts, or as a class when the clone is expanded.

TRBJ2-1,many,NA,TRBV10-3,CAITDNNEQFF,TGTGCCATCACGGATAACAATGAGCAGTTCTTC
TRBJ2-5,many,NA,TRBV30,CAWHQGLGETQYF,TGTGCCTGGCATCAGGGTCTGGGAGAGACCCAGTACTTC
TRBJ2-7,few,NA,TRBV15,CATSRPSINYEQYF,TGTGCCACCAGCAGACCCTCGATTAACTACGAGCAGTACTTC
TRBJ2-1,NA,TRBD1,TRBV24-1,CATSDRTGPLVLGEQFF,TGTGCCACCAGTGACCGGACAGGGCCCCTTGTCTTGGGTGAGCAGTTCTTC
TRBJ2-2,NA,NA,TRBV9,CASSVAGRGTGELFF,TGTGCCAGCAGCGTAGCCGGACGAGGGACCGGGGAGCTGTTTTTT
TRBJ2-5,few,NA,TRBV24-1,CATSDFANSPQYF,TGTGCCACCAGTGATTTTGCTAATTCCCCCCAGTACTTC
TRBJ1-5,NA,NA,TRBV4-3,CASSQDYQPQHF,TGCGCCAGCAGCCAAGACTATCAGCCCCAGCATTTT
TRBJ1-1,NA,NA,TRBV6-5,CASSYSKGTEAFF,TGTGCCAGCAGTTACTCGAAGGGGACTGAAGCTTTCTTT
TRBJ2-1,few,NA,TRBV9,CASSIRTDLGNEQFF,TGTGCCAGCAGCATCCGGACTGATTTGGGGAATGAGCAGTTCTTC
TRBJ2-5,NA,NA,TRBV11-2,CACGENKMTQYF,TGTGCGTGCGGGGAGAACAAGATGACCCAGTACTTC
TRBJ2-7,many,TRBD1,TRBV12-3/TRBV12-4,CASSSDRVTYEQYF,TGTGCCAGCAGTTCGGACAGGGTGACCTACGAGCAGTACTTC
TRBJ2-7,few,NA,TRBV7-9,CASSLAGRQFEQYF,TGTGCCAGCAGCTTAGCGGGGCGGCAATTCGAGCAGTACTTC
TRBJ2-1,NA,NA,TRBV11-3,CASAKAPSPSYNEQFF,TGTGCCAGCGCCAAGGCGCCTAGCCCCTCCTACAATGAGCAGTTCTTC
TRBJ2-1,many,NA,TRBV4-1,CASSQDIGTYNEQFF,TGCGCCAGCAGCCAAGACATCGGGACGTACAATGAGCAGTTCTTC
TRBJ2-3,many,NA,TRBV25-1,CASRADTQYF,TGTGCCAGCAGGGCAGATACGCAGTATTTT
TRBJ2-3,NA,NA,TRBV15,CATSRDDYTQYF,TGTGCCACCAGCAGAGATGATTATACGCAGTATTTT
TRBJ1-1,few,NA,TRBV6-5,CASSFRRMNTEAFF,TGTGCCAGCAGTTTCCGACGGATGAACACTGAAGCTTTCTTT
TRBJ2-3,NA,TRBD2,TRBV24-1,CATSPGGTDTQYF,TGTGCCACCAGCCCGGGAGGGACAGATACGCAGTATTTT
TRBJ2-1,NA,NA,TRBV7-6,CASSGKADLGLHSYNEQFF,TGTGCCAGCAGCGGGAAGGCAGACCTCGGACTGCACTCCTACAATGAGCAGTTCTTC
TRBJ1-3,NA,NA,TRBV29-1,CSVDGSSGNTIYF,TGCAGCGTTGACGGCAGCTCTGGAAACACCATATATTTT
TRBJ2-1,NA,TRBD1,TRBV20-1,CSASPPTGWSYNEQFF,TGCAGTGCTAGCCCCCCGACAGGGTGGTCCTACAATGAGCAGTTCTTC
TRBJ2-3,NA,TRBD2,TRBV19,CASSSREFPDTQYF,TGTGCCAGTAGTTCGCGGGAGTTCCCAGATACGCAGTATTTT
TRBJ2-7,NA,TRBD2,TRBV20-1,CSASSGAYRYEQYF,TGCAGTGCGTCCAGCGGGGCGTATCGCTACGAGCAGTACTTC
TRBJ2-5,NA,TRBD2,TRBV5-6,CASSLVFSGRQETQYF,TGTGCCAGCAGCTTGGTTTTTAGCGGGAGGCAAGAGACCCAGTACTTC
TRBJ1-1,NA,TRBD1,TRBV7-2,CASSLVQGASEAFF,TGTGCCAGCAGCTTAGTCCAGGGGGCCTCTGAAGCTTTCTTT
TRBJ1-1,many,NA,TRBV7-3,CASIGGVTEAFF,TGTGCCAGCATCGGGGGCGTCACTGAAGCTTTCTTT
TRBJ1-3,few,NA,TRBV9,CASSGTISGNTIYF,TGTGCCAGCAGCGGTACGATCTCTGGAAACACCATATATTTT
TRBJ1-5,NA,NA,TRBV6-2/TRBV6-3,CASSYSEYSNQPQHF,TGTGCCAGCAGTTACTCAGAATATAGCAATCAGCCCCAGCATTTT
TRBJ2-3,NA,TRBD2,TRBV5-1,CASSLWGRPKGTSGGLSTDTQYF,TGCGCCAGCAGCTTGTGGGGGCGACCAAAAGGGACTAGCGGGGGGCTGAGCACAGATACGCAGTATTTT
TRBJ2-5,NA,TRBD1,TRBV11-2,CASSSGGQGFHETQYF,TGTGCCAGCAGCTCGGGGGGACAGGGGTTCCACGAGACCCAGTACTTC
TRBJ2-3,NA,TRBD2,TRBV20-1,CSAREGLVRDTQYF,TGCAGTGCTAGAGAGGGACTAGTCAGAGATACGCAGTATTTT
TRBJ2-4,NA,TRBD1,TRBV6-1,CASSRNRQGAFDNIQYF,TGTGCCAGCAGTCGAAACCGACAGGGGGCCTTTGATAACATTCAGTACTTC
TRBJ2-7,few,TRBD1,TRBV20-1,CSASGLITWAGGSYEQYF,TGCAGTGCCTCGGGGTTAATAACTTGGGCAGGGGGTTCCTACGAGCAGTACTTC